These T cell receptor beta chains were read from a single sample in a study of memory CD4+ T cells and cytomegalovirus serostatus. Measured with immunoSEQ multiplex PCR; TCRdb has only the in-frame clones, and not every one. The sample has 41,000 or so clones, roughly 83% seen once; the top ten hold approximately 0.77%. The sequenced material came from memory CD4+ T cells from blood. The receptors here all came from an adult in good health and CMV-seronegative. Each CDR3 is given with its conserved first and last residue. The order of the fields is J gene, V gene, D gene, CDR3 protein, CDR3 DNA. A D gene is named only where the DNA matches it firmly.

TRBJ2-1,TRBV4-1,NA,CASSQERGGAYTYNEQFF,TGCGCCAGCAGCCAAGAACGTGGGGGGGCCTACACCTACAATGAGCAGTTCTTC
TRBJ2-3,TRBV7-3,TRBD2,CASSFFGGGTDTQYF,TGTGCCAGCAGCTTTTTTGGCGGGGGAACAGATACGCAGTATTTT
TRBJ1-5,TRBV18,TRBD1,CASSPTGLWNQPQHF,TGTGCCAGCTCACCGACAGGGTTGTGGAATCAGCCCCAGCATTTT
TRBJ2-7,TRBV2,NA,CASSEARGRVGSYEQYF,TGTGCCAGCAGTGAAGCGAGAGGCCGGGTCGGCTCCTACGAGCAGTACTTC
TRBJ1-2,TRBV5-1,TRBD1,CASSSGQDYGYTF,TGCGCCAGCAGCTCCGGACAGGATTATGGCTACACCTTC
TRBJ1-1,TRBV5-6,NA,CASSWGEGTEAFF,TGTGCCAGCAGTTGGGGCGAGGGCACTGAAGCTTTCTTT
TRBJ1-3,TRBV5-1,TRBD1,CASSQGAGPGNTIYF,TGCGCCAGCAGCCAGGGGGCAGGGCCTGGAAACACCATATATTTT
TRBJ2-3,TRBV18,TRBD1,CASSRLGTVSTDTQYF,TGTGCCAGCTCACGCCTTGGGACAGTGAGCACAGATACGCAGTATTTT
TRBJ2-1,TRBV6-6,NA,CASSYLVKDRQFF,TGTGCCAGCAGTTACTTAGTGAAGGATCGGCAGTTCTTC
TRBJ1-1,TRBV5-6,NA,CASSWMGDTEAFF,TGTGCCAGCAGCTGGATGGGTGACACTGAAGCTTTCTTT
TRBJ2-2,TRBV5-1,NA,CASSLLSSNTGELFF,TGCGCCAGCAGCTTGCTCTCCTCGAACACCGGGGAGCTGTTTTTT
TRBJ1-3,TRBV5-6,NA,CASSPGSGNTIYF,TGTGCCAGCAGCCCAGGGTCTGGAAACACCATATATTTT
TRBJ2-7,TRBV19,NA,CASSWNTNSYEQYF,TGTGCCAGTAGCTGGAACACAAACTCCTACGAGCAGTACTTC
TRBJ1-5,TRBV4-2,TRBD1,CASSKGGQGALVNNQPQHF,TGTGCCAGCAGCAAAGGGGGGCAGGGGGCATTAGTAAACAATCAGCCCCAGCATTTT
TRBJ2-7,TRBV6-5,TRBD1,CASSAYGQAPDEQYF,TGTGCCAGCAGTGCCTATGGACAGGCCCCGGACGAGCAGTACTTC
TRBJ1-6,TRBV7-1,NA,CASSLEAGYLSPLHF,TGTGCCAGCAGCTTAGAGGCAGGTTATCTTTCACCCCTCCACTTT
TRBJ1-2,TRBV5-1,NA,CASSEDIYGYTF,TGCGCCAGCAGCGAGGACATATATGGCTACACCTTC